Listed below are T cell receptor beta chains from one sample, sequenced in a study of shared clonotypes between healthy human individuals. Assay: immunoSEQ multiplex PCR; the TCRdb copy retains only in-frame clones and omits some. The sample includes roughly 2,000,000 clones, approximately 94% seen only once; the top ten take more than 0.95%. Input material: naive CD8+ T cells sorted from blood. All receptors come from a man aged 18 to 30 in good health. Each CDR3 is given with its conserved first and last residue. Fields, in order: J gene, clone size, D gene, V gene, CDR3 DNA, CDR3 protein. The D gene is left open where the match is weak. Some rows mark clone size as missing; the rest say once, few, many or name a class of expanded clone.

J: TRBJ1-2
size: .
D: .
V: TRBV5-5
DNA: TGTGCCAGCAGCCAGCATCCTCGGGGAGACTATGGCTACACCTTC
CDR3: CASSQHPRGDYGYTF

J: TRBJ2-7
size: .
D: TRBD1
V: TRBV29-1
DNA: TGCAGCGTGGGGGACAGGGAGGAGGGCGAGCAGTACTTC
CDR3: CSVGDREEGEQYF

J: TRBJ2-1
size: .
D: TRBD2
V: TRBV15
DNA: TGTGCCACCAGCAGAGATATTCTAGCGGGAGGGGGAGAGCAGTTCTTC
CDR3: CATSRDILAGGGEQFF

J: TRBJ2-7
size: .
D: .
V: TRBV12-2
DNA: .
CDR3: CASRFVGPGSYEQYF

J: TRBJ1-4
size: .
D: TRBD1
V: TRBV7-6
DNA: TGTGCCAGCAGCCCCGGGACAGGGATTGGAAAACTGTTTTTT
CDR3: CASSPGTGIGKLFF

J: TRBJ1-4
size: .
D: TRBD1
V: TRBV28
DNA: TGTGCCAGCAGTTTAGGGACAGAGAATGAAAAACTGTTTTTT
CDR3: CASSLGTENEKLFF

J: TRBJ1-1
size: .
D: .
V: TRBV4-1
DNA: TGCGCCAGCAGCCAGAACCGGGGCTCTGGAACTGAAGCTTTCTTT
CDR3: CASSQNRGSGTEAFF

J: TRBJ1-6
size: .
D: .
V: TRBV27
DNA: TGTGCCAGCAGTTTATTCGAGGGGCCTAGCTCACCCCTCCACTTT
CDR3: CASSLFEGPSSPLHF

J: TRBJ2-2
size: .
D: .
V: TRBV4-1
DNA: TGCGCCAGCAGCCAGAACGGGGAGCTGTTTTTT
CDR3: CASSQNGELFF

J: TRBJ1-1
size: .
D: .
V: TRBV27
DNA: TGTGCCAGCAGCTTAGTAGGGGGGGGAAACACTGAAGCTTTCTTT
CDR3: CASSLVGGGNTEAFF

J: TRBJ1-1
size: .
D: .
V: TRBV7-9
DNA: TGTGCCAGCAGCTTAGTAGAGTTCACTGAAGCTTTCTTT
CDR3: CASSLVEFTEAFF

J: TRBJ1-3
size: .
D: .
V: TRBV5-1
DNA: TGCGCCAGCAGCTTGGATCTGTACTCTGGAAACACCATATATTTT
CDR3: CASSLDLYSGNTIYF

J: TRBJ1-5
size: .
D: TRBD1
V: TRBV7-9
DNA: TGTGCCAGCAGCTCCGGACAGGGCGAGCAGCCCCAGCATTTT
CDR3: CASSSGQGEQPQHF

J: TRBJ2-7
size: .
D: TRBD2
V: TRBV27
DNA: TGTGCCAGCAGTCAGGGGACTAGCGGGGGGGCCTCCGAGCAGTACTTC
CDR3: CASSQGTSGGASEQYF

J: TRBJ1-1
size: .
D: TRBD1
V: TRBV9
DNA: TGTGCCAGCACCACAGGGGGCGCAGGGACTGAAGCTTTCTTT
CDR3: CASTTGGAGTEAFF

J: TRBJ2-7
size: .
D: .
V: TRBV27
DNA: TGTGCCAGCAGTTTAGGGTTTGGCTACGAGCAGTACTTC
CDR3: CASSLGFGYEQYF

J: TRBJ2-5
size: .
D: .
V: TRBV5-1
DNA: TGCGCCAGCAGCTCTCAAATAGGTGGAGAGACCCAGTACTTC
CDR3: CASSSQIGGETQYF

J: TRBJ2-7
size: .
D: TRBD2
V: TRBV30
DNA: TGTGCCTGGGAGGAGGTTGTAGCGGGGAAGAACTACGAGCAGTACTTC
CDR3: CAWEEVVAGKNYEQYF

J: TRBJ1-4
size: .
D: .
V: TRBV28
DNA: TGTGCCAGCAGTTTCTTCCCGGCCGGTCGTTGGGATGAAAAACTGTTTTTT
CDR3: CASSFFPAGRWDEKLFF

J: TRBJ2-7
size: .
D: TRBD2
V: TRBV29-1
DNA: TGCAGCGTTGTACCCACGGGTGCTAGCGGATTCCCCTACGAGCAGTACTTC
CDR3: CSVVPTGASGFPYEQYF

J: TRBJ1-2
size: .
D: TRBD1
V: TRBV7-6
DNA: TGTGCCAGCAGCTTGAGGGACAGCCTCTCCTATGGCTACACCTTC
CDR3: CASSLRDSLSYGYTF

J: TRBJ2-1
size: .
D: TRBD2
V: TRBV5-1
DNA: TGCGCCAGCAGCCCGGGACTAGCGGGCGTTTCCTACAATGAGCAGTTCTTC
CDR3: CASSPGLAGVSYNEQFF

J: TRBJ2-5
size: .
D: .
V: TRBV5-5
DNA: TGTGCCAGCAGCTTGTGGGGAGGATCCGAAGAGACCCAGTACTTC
CDR3: CASSLWGGSEETQYF

J: TRBJ2-2
size: .
D: .
V: TRBV5-1
DNA: TGCGCCAGCAGGGGGACGTACACCGGGGAGCTGTTTTTT
CDR3: CASRGTYTGELFF

J: TRBJ1-1
size: .
D: TRBD1
V: TRBV5-8
DNA: TGTGCCAGCAGCTTGGGACAGGGGAGGTCTTCGGCTTTCTTT
CDR3: CASSLGQGRSSAFF

J: TRBJ1-6
size: .
D: .
V: TRBV28
DNA: TGTGCCAGCAGTCCCCCCCATAAGAGACAGGCCAACTATAATTCACCCCTCCACTTT
CDR3: CASSPPHKRQANYNSPLHF

J: TRBJ1-5
size: .
D: .
V: TRBV6-5
DNA: TGTGCCAGCAGTTACCCAGGGTTGAGCAATCAGCCCCAGCATTTT
CDR3: CASSYPGLSNQPQHF

J: TRBJ1-5
size: .
D: .
V: TRBV6-5
DNA: TGTGCCAGCAGTTATGGGGCTGATCAGCCCCAGCATTTT
CDR3: CASSYGADQPQHF

J: TRBJ1-4
size: .
D: .
V: TRBV28
DNA: TGTGCCAGCAGTTTACCGGGGGAGGCAACTAATGAAAAACTGTTTTTT
CDR3: CASSLPGEATNEKLFF

J: TRBJ2-5
size: .
D: TRBD2
V: TRBV6-5
DNA: TGTGCCAGCAGCCCCGGGACTAGCGGGAGTGAGACCCAGTACTTC
CDR3: CASSPGTSGSETQYF

J: TRBJ2-7
size: .
D: TRBD1
V: TRBV27
DNA: TGTGCCAGCAGTCTCACCGGGACAGGGTTCTACGAGCAGTACTTC
CDR3: CASSLTGTGFYEQYF

J: TRBJ2-7
size: .
D: TRBD2
V: TRBV9
DNA: TGTGCCAGCAGCGCCGGGACTAGCGGTACCTACGAGCAGTACTTC
CDR3: CASSAGTSGTYEQYF

J: TRBJ1-5
size: .
D: .
V: TRBV27
DNA: TGTGCCAGCAGTTTATCGGTTAGTCAGCCCCAGCATTTT
CDR3: CASSLSVSQPQHF

J: TRBJ2-2
size: .
D: .
V: TRBV5-1
DNA: TGCGCCAGCAGCTTGTCTCCAGGGTCGGGCGGGGAGCTGTTTTTT
CDR3: CASSLSPGSGGELFF

J: TRBJ1-1
size: .
D: .
V: TRBV6-1
DNA: TGTGCCAGCAGTGAAGGGAGCTGGACGCGGGAAGCTTTCTTT
CDR3: CASSEGSWTREAFF

J: TRBJ2-3
size: .
D: .
V: TRBV2
DNA: TGTGCCAGCAGTGAAGCCGGGACCAGCACAGATACGCAGTATTTT
CDR3: CASSEAGTSTDTQYF

J: TRBJ2-1
size: .
D: .
V: TRBV7-9
DNA: TGTGCCAGCGACGCATCGACCTCCTACAATGAGCAGTTCTTC
CDR3: CASDASTSYNEQFF

J: TRBJ2-5
size: .
D: TRBD1
V: TRBV5-8
DNA: TGTGCCAGCAGCTTGGGGACAGGGCAAGAGACCCAGTACTTC
CDR3: CASSLGTGQETQYF

J: TRBJ1-6
size: once
D: .
V: TRBV28
DNA: TGTGCCAGCAATCCCAGGGGAACCTCCTATAATTCACCCCTCCACTTT
CDR3: CASNPRGTSYNSPLHF

J: TRBJ2-1
size: .
D: TRBD2
V: TRBV4-1
DNA: TGCGCCAGCAGCCAAGGTGGTCTAGCGGGAGCGAATGAGCAGTTCTTC
CDR3: CASSQGGLAGANEQFF

J: TRBJ2-1
size: .
D: TRBD1
V: TRBV30
DNA: TGTGCCTGGAACCTAGACAGGGGCTATGAGCAGTTCTTC
CDR3: CAWNLDRGYEQFF

J: TRBJ2-7
size: .
D: .
V: TRBV7-6
DNA: TGTGCCAGCAGCTTCGGGGAGGCCTACGAGCAGTACTTC
CDR3: CASSFGEAYEQYF

J: TRBJ2-7
size: .
D: TRBD1
V: TRBV10-3
DNA: TGTGCCATCAGTGAGTCTCCGGGACAGGTCAACGAGCAGTACTTC
CDR3: CAISESPGQVNEQYF

J: TRBJ2-1
size: .
D: .
V: TRBV11-2
DNA: TGTGCCAGCAGTACTGGAGGTCTCTCCTACAATGAGCAGTTCTTC
CDR3: CASSTGGLSYNEQFF

J: TRBJ2-3
size: .
D: .
V: TRBV5-1
DNA: TGCGCCAGCAGCTTGGCGGGCAGCACAGATACGCAGTATTTT
CDR3: CASSLAGSTDTQYF

J: TRBJ2-3
size: .
D: .
V: TRBV28
DNA: TGTGCCAGCAGTAGCTCGTTTGGACAAAAAGACATCACAGATACGCAGTATTTT
CDR3: CASSSSFGQKDITDTQYF

J: TRBJ2-1
size: .
D: .
V: TRBV9
DNA: TGTGCCAGCAGCGTAGAGGGTCCAAGCGATGAGCAGTTCTTC
CDR3: CASSVEGPSDEQFF

J: TRBJ1-5
size: .
D: TRBD1
V: TRBV29-1
DNA: TGCAGCGTACTAACAGGGGATAGCAATCAGCCCCAGCATTTT
CDR3: CSVLTGDSNQPQHF

J: TRBJ2-1
size: .
D: TRBD2
V: TRBV6-5
DNA: TGTGCCAGCAGCGCCGGGACTAGCGCCTACAATGAGCAGTTCTTC
CDR3: CASSAGTSAYNEQFF

J: TRBJ2-3
size: once
D: TRBD2
V: TRBV2
DNA: TGTGCCAGCACCGAAGTCCGGGACTACTTTTCAGATACGCAGTATTTT
CDR3: CASTEVRDYFSDTQYF

J: TRBJ2-2
size: few
D: TRBD2
V: TRBV7-7
DNA: TGTGCTAGCACCCGGGAGGCAGCCGGGAACGGGGAGCTGTTTTTT
CDR3: CASTREAAGNGELFF

J: TRBJ2-7
size: .
D: TRBD1
V: TRBV5-4
DNA: TGTGCCAGCAGTCGGACAGGCAGGGAGGAGCAGTACTTC
CDR3: CASSRTGREEQYF

J: TRBJ2-1
size: once
D: .
V: TRBV2
DNA: TGTGCCAGCAGAGCGGACCCGAGCTCCTACAATGAGCAGTTCTTC
CDR3: CASRADPSSYNEQFF

J: TRBJ2-3
size: .
D: .
V: TRBV7-9
DNA: TGTGCCAGCAGCCCATGGGACTCTAGCACAGATACGCAGTATTTT
CDR3: CASSPWDSSTDTQYF